A selection of T cell receptor beta chains follows, all from one sample in a study of T cells in tumors after PD-1 blockade. TCRdb's copy holds only in-frame clones and misses some; the assay was immunoSEQ multiplex PCR. This table has nearly 25,000 clones, 65% to 85% appearing once. Sequenced material: PBMCs, taken after anti-PD-1 treatment. The receptors were sampled from a human donor with basal cell carcinoma. Both conserved end residues are part of each CDR3. D genes are given only for firm matches. Not all rows give a size; the values are once, few, many and, for expanded clones, a class.

TRBV7-9	16	TRBJ1-4	TRBD1	-	CASSLDRVGPNEKLFF	TGTGCCAGCAGCCTCGACAGGGTGGGACCTAATGAAAAACTGTTTTTT
TRBV7-9	14	TRBJ1-1	-	-	CASSVRDADTEAFF	TGTGCCAGCAGCGTAAGGGACGCTGACACTGAAGCTTTCTTT
TRBV7-9	17	TRBJ1-6	TRBD1	-	CASSLDRGRSGSSPLHF	TGTGCCAGCAGCTTAGACAGGGGTCGCTCTGGTAGTTCACCCCTCCACTTT
TRBV9	13	TRBJ1-1	-	-	CASSVTQNTEAFF	TGTGCCAGCAGCGTAACACAGAACACTGAAGCTTTCTTT
TRBV4-1	15	TRBJ1-2	TRBD1	-	CASSQFRDSSYGYTF	TGCGCCAGCAGCCAATTCCGGGACAGTAGTTATGGCTACACCTTC
TRBV5-4	16	TRBJ1-3	-	-	CASSLASSRSGNTIYF	TGTGCCAGCAGCTTGGCCAGCTCTCGCTCTGGAAACACCATATATTTT
TRBV10-1	16	TRBJ2-3	-	-	CASSDMPPTSTDTQYF	TGCGCCAGCAGTGACATGCCTCCAACGAGCACAGATACGCAGTATTTT
TRBV5-1	14	TRBJ1-2	TRBD1	once	CASSSAGGNYGYTF	TGCGCCAGCAGCTCGGCAGGGGGGAACTATGGCTACACCTTC
TRBV13	15	TRBJ2-1	TRBD1	-	CASSHLRQGINEQFF	TGTGCCAGCAGCCACCTCCGACAGGGTATTAATGAGCAGTTCTTC
TRBV5-4	14	TRBJ2-7	-	few	CASSLEGNRYEQYF	TGTGCCAGCAGCTTGGAAGGGAACCGCTACGAGCAGTACTTC
TRBV18	15	TRBJ2-5	TRBD1	-	CASSLDRGVEETQYF	TGTGCCAGCTCACTAGACAGGGGAGTGGAAGAGACCCAGTACTTC
TRBV10-3	15	TRBJ2-7	-	-	CAISEGGSGQKEQYF	TGTGCCATCAGTGAGGGGGGTAGCGGCCAAAAAGAGCAGTACTTC
TRBV7-3	17	TRBJ1-5	-	-	CASSLNSREQSNQPQHF	TGTGCCAGCAGCTTAAATTCCCGGGAGCAGAGCAATCAGCCCCAGCATTTT
TRBV5-1	15	TRBJ2-2	TRBD1	-	CASSYGTGRTGELFF	TGCGCCAGCAGCTACGGGACAGGGCGGACCGGGGAGCTGTTTTTT
TRBV7-6	14	TRBJ1-1	-	-	CASSSQSLNTEAFF	TGTGCCAGCAGCTCACAATCTCTGAACACTGAAGCTTTCTTT
TRBV30	13	TRBJ1-1	-	-	CAWSTGMNTEAFF	TGTGCCTGGAGCACTGGGATGAACACTGAAGCTTTCTTT
TRBV19	14	TRBJ1-6	-	-	CASSIDHYNSPLHF	TGTGCCAGTAGTATAGACCATTATAATTCACCCCTCCACTTT
TRBV5-6	16	TRBJ2-3	TRBD1	-	CASSLLTGGFADTQYF	TGTGCCAGCAGCTTATTGACAGGGGGCTTCGCAGATACGCAGTATTTT
TRBV9	14	TRBJ2-3	TRBD2	-	CASSVEAGADTQYF	TGTGCCAGCAGCGTAGAAGCGGGGGCAGATACGCAGTATTTT
TRBV6-5	13	TRBJ1-1	-	-	CASRNDRRAEAFF	TGTGCCAGCAGGAATGACCGCAGGGCTGAAGCTTTCTTT
TRBV7-9	14	TRBJ1-6	-	-	CASQGITSNSPLHF	TGTGCCAGCCAGGGTATCACGAGTAATTCACCCCTCCACTTT
TRBV10-2	13	TRBJ1-1	-	-	CASSLQGKTEAFF	TGCGCCAGCAGTCTACAGGGAAAGACTGAAGCTTTCTTT
TRBV11-1	14	TRBJ2-1	-	-	CASSLDSLDNEQFF	TGTGCCAGCAGCTTAGACAGCCTCGACAATGAGCAGTTCTTC
TRBV25-1	16	TRBJ1-4	-	few	CASSERGQGGNEKLFF	TGTGCCAGCAGTGAACGTGGACAAGGCGGGAATGAAAAACTGTTTTTT
TRBV10-2	15	TRBJ1-5	-	once	CASSESGGRNQPQHF	TGCGCCAGCAGCGAGTCGGGGGGAAGGAATCAGCCCCAGCATTTT
TRBV4-2	16	TRBJ1-1	-	-	CASSQALKTTGAEAFF	TGTGCCAGCAGCCAAGCCCTTAAAACCACGGGGGCTGAAGCTTTCTTT
TRBV9	15	TRBJ1-4	-	-	CASSASGTASEKLFF	TGTGCCAGCAGCGCCTCCGGGACGGCGAGTGAAAAACTGTTTTTT
TRBV25-1	16	TRBJ2-1	TRBD2	-	CASSEEGVAGVDEQFF	TGTGCCAGCAGTGAAGAGGGTGTAGCGGGGGTTGATGAGCAGTTCTTC